This T cell receptor beta chain emerged from a study of T cells in Graves' hyperthyroidism and ophthalmopathy. Study background: Peripheral blood was obtained at initial diagnosis, preceding any treatment.

Deletions cut 6 bases from V and 5 bases from J, with 13 bases between. There are 13 residues in the CDR3. Germline V gene data show CDR1 as SEHNR and CDR2 as FQNEAQ (reference sequence). This clonotype has more than one count but fewer than ten. Its antigen remains unidentified. Clinical symptoms, serum thyroxine and TRAb, thyroid ultrasound and orbital computed tomography together formed the diagnostic basis. Study findings and constraints: Ophthalmopathy, as predicted by the model, came a median roughly 6.8 months after the prediction. Researchers found most expanded thyroid clonotypes above 0.001 in blood as well.

Researchers took RNA transcripts and amplified the TCR beta CDR3 regions from them. The HTBI set primed first-round TCR CDR3 RT-PCR. TCRdb re-analysed the multiplex PCR reads in MiXCR, keeping a single row per CDR3 protein. Here the sample spans 800,000 or so distinct CDR3 sequences, around 39% being singletons. This TCR derives from a young man with Graves' hyperthyroidism. Sequences were obtained from blood. This chain connects TRBV7-9 to TRBJ1-2; perhaps TRBD1 as D (6 bases). CDR3 nucleotide sequence: TGTGCCAGCAGTTCCAGGGGCGTATATGGCTACACCTTC. It is translated as CASSSRGVYGYTF.